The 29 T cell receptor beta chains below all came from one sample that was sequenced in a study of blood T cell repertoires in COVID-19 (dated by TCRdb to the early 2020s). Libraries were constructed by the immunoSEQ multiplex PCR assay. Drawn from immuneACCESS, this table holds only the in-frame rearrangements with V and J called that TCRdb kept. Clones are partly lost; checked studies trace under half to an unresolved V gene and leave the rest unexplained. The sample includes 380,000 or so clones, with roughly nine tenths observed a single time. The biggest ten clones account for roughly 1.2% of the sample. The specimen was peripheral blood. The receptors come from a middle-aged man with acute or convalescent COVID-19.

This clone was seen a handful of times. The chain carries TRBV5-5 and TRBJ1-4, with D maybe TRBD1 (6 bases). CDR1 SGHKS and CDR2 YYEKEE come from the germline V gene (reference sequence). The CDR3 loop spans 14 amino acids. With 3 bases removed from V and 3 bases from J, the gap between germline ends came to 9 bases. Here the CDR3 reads CASSSWTANEKLFF. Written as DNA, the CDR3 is TGTGCCAGCAGCTCCTGGACAGCTAATGAAAAACTGTTTTTT.

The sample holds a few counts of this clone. The CDR3 nucleotides are TGTGCCAGTTCGATCACAGGGAGCTCCTACGAGCAGTACTTC. Translation gives CASSITGSSYEQYF. The chain couples TRBV2 to TRBJ2-7; D is perhaps TRBD1 (6 bases). Germline V CDR1 and CDR2: SNHLY, FYNNEI. There are 14 residues in the CDR3. The ends were cut back, 9 bases at V and 0 bases at J, with 15 bases in the middle.

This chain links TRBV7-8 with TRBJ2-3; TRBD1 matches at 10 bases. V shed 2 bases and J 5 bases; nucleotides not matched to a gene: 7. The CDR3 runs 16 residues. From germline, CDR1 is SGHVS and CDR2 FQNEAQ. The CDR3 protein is CASSLSTGGGVDTQYF. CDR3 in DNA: TGTGCCAGCAGCTTATCGACAGGGGGCGGCGTAGATACGCAGTATTTT.

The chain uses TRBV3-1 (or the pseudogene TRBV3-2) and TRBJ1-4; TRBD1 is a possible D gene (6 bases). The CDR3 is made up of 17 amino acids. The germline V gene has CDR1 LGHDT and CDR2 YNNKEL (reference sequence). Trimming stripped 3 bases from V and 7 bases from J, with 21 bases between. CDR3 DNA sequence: TGTGCCAGCAGCCATAGAGACAGGACGCTCCGAGGTGAAAAACTGTTTTTT. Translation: CASSHRDRTLRGEKLFF.

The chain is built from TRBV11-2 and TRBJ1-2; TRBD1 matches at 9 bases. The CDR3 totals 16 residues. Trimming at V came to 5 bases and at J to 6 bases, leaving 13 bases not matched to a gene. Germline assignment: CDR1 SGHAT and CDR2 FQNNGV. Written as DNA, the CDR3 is TGTGCCAGCAGCGCTACAGGGGGCTCTCACAAAGATGGCTACACCTTC. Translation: CASSATGGSHKDGYTF.

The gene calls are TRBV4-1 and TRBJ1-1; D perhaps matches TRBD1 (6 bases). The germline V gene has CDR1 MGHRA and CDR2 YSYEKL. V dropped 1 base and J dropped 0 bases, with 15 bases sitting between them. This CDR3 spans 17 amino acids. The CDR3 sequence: CASSQGRGRFLNTEAFF. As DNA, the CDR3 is TGCGCCAGCAGCCAAGGCAGGGGCCGCTTTCTGAACACTGAAGCTTTCTTT.

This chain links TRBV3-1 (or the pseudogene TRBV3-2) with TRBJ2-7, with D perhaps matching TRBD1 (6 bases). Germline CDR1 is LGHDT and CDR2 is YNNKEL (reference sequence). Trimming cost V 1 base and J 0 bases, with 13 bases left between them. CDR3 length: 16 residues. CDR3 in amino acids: CASSQGVGADSYEQYF. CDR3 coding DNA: TGTGCCAGCAGCCAAGGCGTGGGGGCAGACTCCTACGAGCAGTACTTC.

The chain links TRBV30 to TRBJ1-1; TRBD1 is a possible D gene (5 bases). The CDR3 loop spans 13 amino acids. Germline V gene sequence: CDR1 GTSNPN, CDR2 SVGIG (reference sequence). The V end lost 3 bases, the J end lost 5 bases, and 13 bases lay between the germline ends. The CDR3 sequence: CAWSRALGTEAFF. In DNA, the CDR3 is TGTGCCTGGAGCAGGGCCCTAGGGACTGAAGCTTTCTTT.

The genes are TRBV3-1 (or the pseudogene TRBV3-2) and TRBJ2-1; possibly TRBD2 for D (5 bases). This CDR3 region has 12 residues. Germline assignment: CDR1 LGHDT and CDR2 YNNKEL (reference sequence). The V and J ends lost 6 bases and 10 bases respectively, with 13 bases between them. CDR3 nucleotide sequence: TGTGCCAGCAGTCGGGATTTAGGGGAGCAGTTCTTC. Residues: CASSRDLGEQFF.

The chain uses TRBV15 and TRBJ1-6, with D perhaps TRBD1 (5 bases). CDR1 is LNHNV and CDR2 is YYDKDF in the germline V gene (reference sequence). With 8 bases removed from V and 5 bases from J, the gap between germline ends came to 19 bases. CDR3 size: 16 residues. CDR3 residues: CATLLRGGDHNSPLHF. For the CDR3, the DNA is TGTGCCACCCTTTTGCGCGGAGGGGACCATAATTCACCCCTCCACTTT.

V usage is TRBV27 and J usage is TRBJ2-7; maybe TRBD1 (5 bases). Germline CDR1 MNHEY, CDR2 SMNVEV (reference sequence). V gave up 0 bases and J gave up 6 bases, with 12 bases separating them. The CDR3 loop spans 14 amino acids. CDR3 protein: CASSLSAGIGEQYF. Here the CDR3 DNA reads TGTGCCAGCAGTTTATCGGCAGGGATAGGCGAGCAGTACTTC.

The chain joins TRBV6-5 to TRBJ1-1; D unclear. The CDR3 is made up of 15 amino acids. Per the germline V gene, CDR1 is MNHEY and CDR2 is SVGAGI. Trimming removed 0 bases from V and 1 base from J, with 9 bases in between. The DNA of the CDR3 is TGTGCCAGCAGTTACTCCGTCCCGGGGAACACTGAAGCTTTCTTT. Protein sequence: CASSYSVPGNTEAFF.

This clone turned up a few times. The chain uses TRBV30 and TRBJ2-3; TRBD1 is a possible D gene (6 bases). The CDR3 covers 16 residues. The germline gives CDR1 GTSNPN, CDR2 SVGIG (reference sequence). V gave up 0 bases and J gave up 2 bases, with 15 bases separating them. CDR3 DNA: TGTGCCTGGAGTGTTGGTGGGACAACCTCCACAGATACGCAGTATTTT. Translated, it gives CAWSVGGTTSTDTQYF.

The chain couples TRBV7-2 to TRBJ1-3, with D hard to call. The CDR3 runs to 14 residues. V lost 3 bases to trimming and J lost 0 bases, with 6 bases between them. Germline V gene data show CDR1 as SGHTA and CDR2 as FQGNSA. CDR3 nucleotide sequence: TGTGCCAGCAGCTTCGGAGACTCTGGAAACACCATATATTTT. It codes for CASSFGDSGNTIYF.

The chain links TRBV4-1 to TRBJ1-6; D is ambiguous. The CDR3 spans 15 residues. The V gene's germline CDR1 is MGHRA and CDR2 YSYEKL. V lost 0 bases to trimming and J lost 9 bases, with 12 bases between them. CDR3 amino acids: CASSQDRNSISPLHF. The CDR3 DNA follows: TGCGCCAGCAGCCAAGACAGAAACAGCATTTCACCCCTCCACTTT.

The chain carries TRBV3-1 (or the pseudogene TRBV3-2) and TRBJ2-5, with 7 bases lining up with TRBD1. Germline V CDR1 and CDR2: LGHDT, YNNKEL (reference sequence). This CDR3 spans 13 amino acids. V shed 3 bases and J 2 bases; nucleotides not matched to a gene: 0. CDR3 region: CASSQGQQETQYF. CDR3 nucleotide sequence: TGTGCCAGCAGCCAGGGACAGCAAGAGACCCAGTACTTC.

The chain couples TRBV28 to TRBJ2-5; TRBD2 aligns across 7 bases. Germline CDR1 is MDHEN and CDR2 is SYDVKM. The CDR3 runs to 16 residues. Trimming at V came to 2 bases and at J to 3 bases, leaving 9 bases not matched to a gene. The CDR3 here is CASSLVPRLAEETQYF. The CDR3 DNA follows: TGTGCCAGCAGTTTAGTTCCTCGGCTAGCGGAAGAGACCCAGTACTTC.

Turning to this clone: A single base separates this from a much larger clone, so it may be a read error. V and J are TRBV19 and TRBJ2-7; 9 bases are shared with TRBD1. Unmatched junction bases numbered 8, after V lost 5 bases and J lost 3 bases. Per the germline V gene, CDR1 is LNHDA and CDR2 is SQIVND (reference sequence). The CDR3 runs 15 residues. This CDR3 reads CASSSLGQGLYEQYF. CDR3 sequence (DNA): TGTGCCAGTAGTTCACTGGGACAGGGACTCTACGAGCAGTACTTC.

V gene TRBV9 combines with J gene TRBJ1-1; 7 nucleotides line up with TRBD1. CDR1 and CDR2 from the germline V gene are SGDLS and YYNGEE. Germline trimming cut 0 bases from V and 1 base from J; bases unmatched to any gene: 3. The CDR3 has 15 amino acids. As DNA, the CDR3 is TGTGCCAGCAGCGTAGGAAGGACAGGGAACACTGAAGCTTTCTTT. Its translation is CASSVGRTGNTEAFF.

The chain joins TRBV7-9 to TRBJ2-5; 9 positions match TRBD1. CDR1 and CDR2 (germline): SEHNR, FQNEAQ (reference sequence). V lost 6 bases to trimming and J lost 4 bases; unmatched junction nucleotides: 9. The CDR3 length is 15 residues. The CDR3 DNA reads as TGTGCCAGCAGTCCACCGGGACAGGGAGGAGAGACCCAGTACTTC. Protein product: CASSPPGQGGETQYF.

Written as DNA, the CDR3 is TGTGCCAGCACCGGGACAGGGGGCTCTTGGCCTAATGAAAAACTGTTTTTT. Protein sequence: CASTGTGGSWPNEKLFF. The chain couples TRBV2 to TRBJ1-4, with 12 nucleotides matching TRBD1. J was trimmed by 3 bases and V by 7 bases; bases with no gene match: 9. This CDR3 has 17 residues. Germline V CDR1 and CDR2: SNHLY, FYNNEI.

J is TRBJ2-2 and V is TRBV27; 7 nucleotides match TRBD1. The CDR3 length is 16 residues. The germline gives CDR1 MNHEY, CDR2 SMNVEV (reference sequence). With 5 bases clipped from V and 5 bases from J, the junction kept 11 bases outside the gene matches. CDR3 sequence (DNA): TGTGCCAGCAGTGTGAGGGGACAGTACCCAACCGGGGAGCTGTTTTTT. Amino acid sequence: CASSVRGQYPTGELFF.

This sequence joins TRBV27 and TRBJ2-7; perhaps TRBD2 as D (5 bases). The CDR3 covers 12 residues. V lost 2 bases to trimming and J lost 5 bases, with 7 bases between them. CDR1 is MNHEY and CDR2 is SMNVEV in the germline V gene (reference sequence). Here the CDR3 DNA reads TGTGCCAGCAGTTTAATCGGGAACGAGCAGTACTTC. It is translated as CASSLIGNEQYF.

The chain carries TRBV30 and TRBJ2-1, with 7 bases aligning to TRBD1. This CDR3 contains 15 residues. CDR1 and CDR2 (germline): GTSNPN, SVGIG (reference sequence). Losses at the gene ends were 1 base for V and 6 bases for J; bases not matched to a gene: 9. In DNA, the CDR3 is TGTGCCTGGAGTGCAGGGGACAGCACTTTCAATGAGCAGTTCTTC. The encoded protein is CAWSAGDSTFNEQFF.

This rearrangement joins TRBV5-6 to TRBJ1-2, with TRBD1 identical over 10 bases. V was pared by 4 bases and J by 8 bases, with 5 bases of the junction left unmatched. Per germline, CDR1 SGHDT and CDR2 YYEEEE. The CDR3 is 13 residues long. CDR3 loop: CASSPDRGLGYTF. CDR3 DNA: TGTGCCAGCAGCCCAGACAGGGGGCTCGGCTACACCTTC.

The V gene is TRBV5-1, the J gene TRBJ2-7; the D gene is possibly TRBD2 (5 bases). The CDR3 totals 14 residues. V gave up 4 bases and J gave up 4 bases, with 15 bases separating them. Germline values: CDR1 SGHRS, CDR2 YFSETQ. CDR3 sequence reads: CASSLDVDSYEQYF. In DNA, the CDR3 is TGCGCCAGCAGCCTCGACGTGGACTCTTACGAGCAGTACTTC.

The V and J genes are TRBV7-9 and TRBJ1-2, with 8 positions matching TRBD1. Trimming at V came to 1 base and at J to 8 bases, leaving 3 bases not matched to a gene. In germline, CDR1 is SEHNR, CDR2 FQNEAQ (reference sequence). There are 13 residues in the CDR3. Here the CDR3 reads CASSLGTGPGYTF. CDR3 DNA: TGTGCCAGCAGCTTAGGGACAGGGCCCGGCTACACCTTC.

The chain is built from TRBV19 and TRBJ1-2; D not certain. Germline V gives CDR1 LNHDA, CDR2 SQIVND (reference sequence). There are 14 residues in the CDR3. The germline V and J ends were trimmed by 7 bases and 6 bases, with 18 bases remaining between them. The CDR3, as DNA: TGTGCCAGTACAGTAGGCCGCGGGATGGATGGCTACACCTTC. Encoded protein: CASTVGRGMDGYTF.

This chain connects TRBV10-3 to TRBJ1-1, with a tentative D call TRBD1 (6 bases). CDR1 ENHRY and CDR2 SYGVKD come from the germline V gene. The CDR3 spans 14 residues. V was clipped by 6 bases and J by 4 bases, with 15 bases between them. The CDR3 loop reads CAIRKTGPLTEAFF. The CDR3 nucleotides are TGTGCCATCAGAAAAACAGGGCCCCTCACTGAAGCTTTCTTT.